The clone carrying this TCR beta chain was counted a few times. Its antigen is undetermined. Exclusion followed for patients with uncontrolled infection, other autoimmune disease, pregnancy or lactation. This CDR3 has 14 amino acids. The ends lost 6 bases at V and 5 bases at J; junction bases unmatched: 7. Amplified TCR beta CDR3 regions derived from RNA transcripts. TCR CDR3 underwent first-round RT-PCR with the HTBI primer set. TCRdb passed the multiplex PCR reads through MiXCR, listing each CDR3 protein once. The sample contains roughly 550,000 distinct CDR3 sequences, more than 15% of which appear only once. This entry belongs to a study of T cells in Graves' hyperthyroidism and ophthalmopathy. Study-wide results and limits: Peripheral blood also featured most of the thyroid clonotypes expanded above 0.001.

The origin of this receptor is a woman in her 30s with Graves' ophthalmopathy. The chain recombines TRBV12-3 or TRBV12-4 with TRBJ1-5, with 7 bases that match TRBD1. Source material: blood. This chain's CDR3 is CASSLTGRHQPQHF. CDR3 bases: TGTGCCAGCAGCTTGACAGGGAGACATCAGCCCCAGCATTTT.